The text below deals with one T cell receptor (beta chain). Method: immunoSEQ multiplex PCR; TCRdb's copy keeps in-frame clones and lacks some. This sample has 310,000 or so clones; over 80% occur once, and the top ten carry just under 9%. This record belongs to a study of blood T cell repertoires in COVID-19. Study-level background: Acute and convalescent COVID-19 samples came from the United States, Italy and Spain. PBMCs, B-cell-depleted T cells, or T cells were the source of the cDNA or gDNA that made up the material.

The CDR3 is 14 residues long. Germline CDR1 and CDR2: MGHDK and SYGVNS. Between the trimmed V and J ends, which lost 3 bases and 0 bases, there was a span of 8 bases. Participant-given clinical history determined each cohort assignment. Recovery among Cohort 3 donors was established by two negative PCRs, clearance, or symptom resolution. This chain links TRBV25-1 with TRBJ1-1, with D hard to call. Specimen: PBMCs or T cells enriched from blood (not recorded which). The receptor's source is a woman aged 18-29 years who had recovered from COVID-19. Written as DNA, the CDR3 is TGTGCCAGCAGTGAGTTGGGCCTGAACACTGAAGCTTTCTTT. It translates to CASSELGLNTEAFF. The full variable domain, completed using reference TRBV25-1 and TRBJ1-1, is EADIYQTPRYLVIGTGKKITLECSQTMGHDKMYWYQQDPGMELHLIHYSYGVNSTEKGDLSSESTVSRIRTEHFPLTLESARPSHTSQYLCASSELGLNTEAFFGQGTRLTVV.